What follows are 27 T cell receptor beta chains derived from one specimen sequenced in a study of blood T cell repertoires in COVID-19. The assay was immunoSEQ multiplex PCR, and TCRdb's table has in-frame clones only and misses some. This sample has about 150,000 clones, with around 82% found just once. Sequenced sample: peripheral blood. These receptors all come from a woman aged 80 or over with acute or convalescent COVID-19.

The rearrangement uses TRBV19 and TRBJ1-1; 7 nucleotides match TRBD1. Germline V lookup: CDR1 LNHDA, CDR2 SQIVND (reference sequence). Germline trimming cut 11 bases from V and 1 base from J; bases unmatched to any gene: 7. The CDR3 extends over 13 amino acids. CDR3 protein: CAEARDRNTEAFF. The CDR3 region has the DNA TGTGCCGAAGCCCGGGACAGGAACACTGAAGCTTTCTTT.

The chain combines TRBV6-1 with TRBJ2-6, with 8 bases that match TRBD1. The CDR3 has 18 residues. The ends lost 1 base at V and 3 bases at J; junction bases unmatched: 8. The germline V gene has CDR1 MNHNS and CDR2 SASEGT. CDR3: CASSEGDRTYYGANVLTF. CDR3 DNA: TGTGCCAGCAGTGAAGGGGACAGGACTTACTATGGGGCCAACGTCCTGACTTTC.

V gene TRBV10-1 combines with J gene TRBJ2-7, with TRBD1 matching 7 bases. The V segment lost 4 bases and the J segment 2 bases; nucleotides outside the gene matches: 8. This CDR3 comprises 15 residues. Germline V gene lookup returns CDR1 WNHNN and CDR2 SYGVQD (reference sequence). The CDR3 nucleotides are TGCGCCAGCAGTGCCGGGACAGCGAAAACCTACGAGCAGTACTTC. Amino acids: CASSAGTAKTYEQYF.

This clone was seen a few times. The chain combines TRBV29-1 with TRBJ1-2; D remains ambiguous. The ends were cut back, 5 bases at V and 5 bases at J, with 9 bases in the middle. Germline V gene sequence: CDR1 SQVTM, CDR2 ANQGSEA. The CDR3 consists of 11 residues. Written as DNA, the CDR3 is TGCAGCGTTTTCGACATATATGGCTACACCTTC. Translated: CSVFDIYGYTF.

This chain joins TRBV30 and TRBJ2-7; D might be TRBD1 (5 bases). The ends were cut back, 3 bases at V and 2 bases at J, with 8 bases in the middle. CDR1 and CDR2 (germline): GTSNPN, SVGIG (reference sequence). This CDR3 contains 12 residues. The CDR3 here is CAWSRATYEQYF. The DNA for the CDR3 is TGTGCCTGGAGCAGGGCTACCTACGAGCAGTACTTC.

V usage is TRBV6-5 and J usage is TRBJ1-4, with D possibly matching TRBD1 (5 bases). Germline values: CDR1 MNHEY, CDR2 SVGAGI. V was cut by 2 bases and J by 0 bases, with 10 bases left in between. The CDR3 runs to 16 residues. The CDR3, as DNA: TGTGCCAGCAGTTACAATCAGGGCGCAACTAATGAAAAACTGTTTTTT. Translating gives CASSYNQGATNEKLFF.

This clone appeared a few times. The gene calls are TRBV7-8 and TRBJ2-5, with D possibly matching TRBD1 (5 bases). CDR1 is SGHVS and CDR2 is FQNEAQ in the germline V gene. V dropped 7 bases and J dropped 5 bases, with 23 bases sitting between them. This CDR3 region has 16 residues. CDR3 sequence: CASTQGTGSLGETQYF. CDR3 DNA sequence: TGTGCCAGCACCCAGGGAACGGGCAGCCTGGGGGAGACCCAGTACTTC.

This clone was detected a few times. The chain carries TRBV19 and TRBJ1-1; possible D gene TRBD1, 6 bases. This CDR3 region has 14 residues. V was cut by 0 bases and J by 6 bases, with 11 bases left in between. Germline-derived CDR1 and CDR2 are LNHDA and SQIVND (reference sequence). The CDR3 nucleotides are TGTGCCAGTAGTATAGAAGGGGGTAGAGCTGAAGCTTTCTTT. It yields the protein CASSIEGGRAEAFF.

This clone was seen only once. DNA of the CDR3: TGTGCCAGTAGTATAGAGGCACAGGGGCCGGCCTACGAGCAGTACTTC. Its protein is CASSIEAQGPAYEQYF. The chain links TRBV19 to TRBJ2-7, with 7 bases aligning to TRBD1. Germline-derived CDR1 and CDR2 are LNHDA and SQIVND (reference sequence). The CDR3 contains 16 residues. Trimming cost V 0 bases and J 2 bases; bases outside gene matches: 7. The full variable domain, in which reference TRBV19 and TRBJ2-7 provide the parts outside the CDR3, is DGGITQSPKYLFRKEGQNVTLSCEQNLNHDAMYWYRQDPGQGLRLIYYSQIVNDFQKGDIAEGYSVSREKKESFPLTVTSAQKNPTAFYLCASSIEAQGPAYEQYFGPGTRLTVT.

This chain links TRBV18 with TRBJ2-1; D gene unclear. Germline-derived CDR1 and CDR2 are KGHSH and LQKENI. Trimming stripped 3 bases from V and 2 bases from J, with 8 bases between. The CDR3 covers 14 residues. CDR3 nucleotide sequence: TGTGCCAGCTCACCTAAGAGGCCCTACAATGAGCAGTTCTTC. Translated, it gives CASSPKRPYNEQFF. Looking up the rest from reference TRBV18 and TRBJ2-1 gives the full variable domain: NAGVMQNPRHLVRRRGQEARLRCSPMKGHSHVYWYRQLPEEGLKFMVYLQKENIIDESGMPKERFSAEFPKEGPSILRIQQVVRGDSAAYFCASSPKRPYNEQFFGPGTRLTVL.

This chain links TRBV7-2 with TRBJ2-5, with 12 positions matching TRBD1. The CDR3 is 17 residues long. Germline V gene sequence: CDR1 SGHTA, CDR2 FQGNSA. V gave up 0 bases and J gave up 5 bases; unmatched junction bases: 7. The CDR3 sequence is CASSLALGQGASETQYF. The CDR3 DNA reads TGTGCCAGCAGCTTAGCCTTGGGACAGGGGGCTTCCGAGACCCAGTACTTC. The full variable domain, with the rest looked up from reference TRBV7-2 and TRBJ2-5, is GAGVSQSPSNKVTEKGKDVELRCDPISGHTALYWYRQSLGQGLEFLIYFQGNSAPDKSGLPSDRFSAERTGGSVSTLTIQRTQQEDSAVYLCASSLALGQGASETQYFGPGTRLLVL.

The CDR3: CASSHGQGAAGANVLTF. DNA of the CDR3: TGTGCCAGCAGCCACGGACAGGGGGCGGCGGGGGCCAACGTCCTGACTTTC. The J gene is TRBJ2-6, the V gene TRBV7-9; the match to TRBD1 covers 11 bases. V trimming: 5 bases; J trimming: 4 bases; junction bases outside the gene matches: 7. The CDR3 is 17 residues long. Per germline, CDR1 SEHNR and CDR2 FQNEAQ (reference sequence).

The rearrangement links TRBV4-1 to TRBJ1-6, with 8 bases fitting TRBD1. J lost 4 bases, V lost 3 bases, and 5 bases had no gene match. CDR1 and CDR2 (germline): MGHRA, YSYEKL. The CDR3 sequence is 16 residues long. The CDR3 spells CASSQTGTGYNSPLHF. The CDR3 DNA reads TGCGCCAGCAGCCAGACCGGGACAGGATATAATTCACCCCTCCACTTT.

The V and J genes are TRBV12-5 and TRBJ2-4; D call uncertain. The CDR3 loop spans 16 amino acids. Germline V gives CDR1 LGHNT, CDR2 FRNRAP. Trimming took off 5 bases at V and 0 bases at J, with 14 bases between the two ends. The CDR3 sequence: CASGGPAQRAKNIQYF. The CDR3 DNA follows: TGTGCTAGTGGTGGGCCCGCACAAAGAGCCAAAAACATTCAGTACTTC.

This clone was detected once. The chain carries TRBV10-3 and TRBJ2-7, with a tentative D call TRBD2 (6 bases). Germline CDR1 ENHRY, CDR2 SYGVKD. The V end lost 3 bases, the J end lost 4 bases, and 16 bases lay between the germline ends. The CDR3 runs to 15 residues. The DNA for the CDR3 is TGTGCCATCAGTGACATTACCGGGACTCCATACGAGCAGTACTTC. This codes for CAISDITGTPYEQYF.

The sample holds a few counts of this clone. Here the CDR3 reads CASSSVFNEQFF. CDR3 coding DNA: TGTGCCAGCAGCTCGGTTTTCAATGAGCAGTTCTTC. J is TRBJ2-1 and V is TRBV3-1 (or the pseudogene TRBV3-2); D is undetermined. Trimming took 5 bases from V and 6 from J, leaving 8 bases between them. Germline assignment: CDR1 LGHDT and CDR2 YNNKEL (reference sequence). This CDR3 region has 12 residues.

The CDR3 region is CASSYFRVQENSPLHF. Here the CDR3 DNA reads TGTGCCAGCAGTTACTTCAGGGTTCAGGAGAATTCACCCCTCCACTTT. The rearrangement joins TRBV6-5 to TRBJ1-6; possibly TRBD1 for D (5 bases). Germline V gene sequence: CDR1 MNHEY, CDR2 SVGAGI. CDR3 size: 16 residues. Trimming took off 1 base at V and 7 bases at J, with 14 bases between the two ends.

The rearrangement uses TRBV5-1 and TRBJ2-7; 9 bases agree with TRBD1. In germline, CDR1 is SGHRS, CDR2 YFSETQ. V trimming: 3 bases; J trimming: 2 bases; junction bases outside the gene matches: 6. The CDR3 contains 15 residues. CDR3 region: CASSSSGQGTYEQYF. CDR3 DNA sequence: TGCGCCAGCAGCTCCTCGGGACAGGGTACCTACGAGCAGTACTTC.

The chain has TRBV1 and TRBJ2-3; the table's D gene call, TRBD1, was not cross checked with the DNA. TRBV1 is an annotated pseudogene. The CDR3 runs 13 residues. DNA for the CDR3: TGCACCAGCAGCTACTCCAGGGCTCATACGCAGTATTTT. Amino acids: CTSSYSRAHTQYF.

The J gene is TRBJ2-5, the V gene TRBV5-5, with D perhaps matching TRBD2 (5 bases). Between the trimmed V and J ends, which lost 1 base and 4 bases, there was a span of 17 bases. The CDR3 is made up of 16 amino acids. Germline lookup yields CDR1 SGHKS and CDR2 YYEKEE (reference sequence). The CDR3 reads CASSLNLAVPTETQYF. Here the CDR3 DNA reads TGTGCCAGCAGCTTGAATCTAGCCGTTCCGACAGAGACCCAGTACTTC. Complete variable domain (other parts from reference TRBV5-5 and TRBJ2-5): DAGVTQSPTHLIKTRGQQVTLRCSPISGHKSVSWYQQVLGQGPQFIFQYYEKEERGRGNFPDRFSARQFPNYSSELNVNALLLGDSALYLCASSLNLAVPTETQYFGPGTRLLVL.

The CDR3 nucleotides read TGTGCCAGCAGCTTGTATGAGGCTCAGCCCCAGCATTTT. Encoded protein: CASSLYEAQPQHF. The rearrangement links TRBV5-6 to TRBJ1-5; D ambiguous. The ends were cut back, 1 base at V and 6 bases at J, with 8 bases in the middle. This CDR3 contains 13 residues. Per the germline V gene, CDR1 is SGHDT and CDR2 is YYEEEE. Based on the CDR3 plus reference TRBV5-6 and TRBJ1-5, the full variable domain is DAGVTQSPTHLIKTRGQQVTLRCSPKSGHDTVSWYQQALGQGPQFIFQYYEEEERQRGNFPDRFSGHQFPNYSSELNVNALLLGDSALYLCASSLYEAQPQHFGDGTRLSIL.

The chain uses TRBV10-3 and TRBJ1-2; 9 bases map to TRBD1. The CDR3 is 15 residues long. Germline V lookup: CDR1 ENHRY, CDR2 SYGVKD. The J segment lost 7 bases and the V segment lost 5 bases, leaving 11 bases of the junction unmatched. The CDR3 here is CAISRRQGVEGGYTF. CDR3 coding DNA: TGTGCCATCAGTCGGAGACAGGGGGTGGAAGGTGGCTACACCTTC.

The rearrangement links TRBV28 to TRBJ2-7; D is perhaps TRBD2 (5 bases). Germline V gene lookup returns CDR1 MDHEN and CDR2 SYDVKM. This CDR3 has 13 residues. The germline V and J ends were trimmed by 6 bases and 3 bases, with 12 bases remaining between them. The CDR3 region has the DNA TGTGCCAGCAGCCAACCCACTAGCTACGAGCAGTACTTC. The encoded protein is CASSQPTSYEQYF. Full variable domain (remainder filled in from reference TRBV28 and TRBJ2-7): DVKVTQSSRYLVKRTGEKVFLECVQDMDHENMFWYRQDPGLGLRLIYFSYDVKMKEKGDIPEGYSVSREKKERFSLILESASTNQTSMYLCASSQPTSYEQYFGPGTRLTVT.

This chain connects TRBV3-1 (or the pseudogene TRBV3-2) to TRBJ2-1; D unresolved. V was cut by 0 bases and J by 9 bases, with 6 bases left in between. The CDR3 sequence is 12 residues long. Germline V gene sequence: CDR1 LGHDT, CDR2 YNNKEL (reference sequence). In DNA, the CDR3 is TGTGCCAGCAGCCAAGACAGGCGTGAGCAGTTCTTC. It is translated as CASSQDRREQFF.

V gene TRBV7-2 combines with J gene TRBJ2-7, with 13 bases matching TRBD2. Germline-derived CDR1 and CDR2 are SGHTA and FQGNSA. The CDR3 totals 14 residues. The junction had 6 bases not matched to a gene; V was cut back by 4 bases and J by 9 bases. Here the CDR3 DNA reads TGTGCCAGCAGCTCCGGACTAGCGGGGGTTGCGCAGTACTTC. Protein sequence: CASSSGLAGVAQYF.

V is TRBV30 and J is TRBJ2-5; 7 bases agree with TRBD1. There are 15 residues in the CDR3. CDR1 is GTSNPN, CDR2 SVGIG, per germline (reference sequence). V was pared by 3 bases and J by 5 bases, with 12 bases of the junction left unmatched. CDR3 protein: CAWRHFPGTAETQYF. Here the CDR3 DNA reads TGTGCCTGGAGACACTTCCCCGGGACAGCCGAGACCCAGTACTTC.

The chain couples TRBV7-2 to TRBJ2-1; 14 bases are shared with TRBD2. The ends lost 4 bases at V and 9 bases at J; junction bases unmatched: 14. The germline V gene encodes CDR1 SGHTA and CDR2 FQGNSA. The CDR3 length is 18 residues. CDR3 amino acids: CASSSRTSGRPWEAEQFF. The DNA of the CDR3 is TGTGCCAGCAGCTCACGGACTAGCGGGAGGCCCTGGGAGGCTGAGCAGTTCTTC. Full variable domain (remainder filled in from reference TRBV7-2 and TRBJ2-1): GAGVSQSPSNKVTEKGKDVELRCDPISGHTALYWYRQSLGQGLEFLIYFQGNSAPDKSGLPSDRFSAERTGGSVSTLTIQRTQQEDSAVYLCASSSRTSGRPWEAEQFFGPGTRLTVL.